The 24 T cell receptor beta chains given below trace back to one sample, sequenced in a study of T cells in Graves' hyperthyroidism and ophthalmopathy. TCR beta CDR3 sequences were amplified from RNA transcripts. The TCR CDR3 first-round RT-PCR relied on the HTBI primer set. In TCRdb, the multiplex PCR reads were re-called with MiXCR into one record per CDR3 protein. Of about 380,000 distinct CDR3 sequences detected, roughly 14% appear once; the ten largest clones hold more than 20%. Sequencing was done on a sample of blood. The receptor source for this set is a young man with Graves' hyperthyroidism that later progressed to Graves' ophthalmopathy.

The V gene is TRBV19, the J gene TRBJ1-1, with D maybe TRBD1 (6 bases). Trimming removed 3 bases from V and 1 base from J, with 9 bases in between. Looked up from germline, CDR1 is LNHDA and CDR2 is SQIVND (reference sequence). This CDR3 comprises 14 residues. The CDR3 protein is CASSISRGNTEAFF. CDR3 bases: TGTGCCAGTAGTATCTCCAGGGGGAACACTGAAGCTTTCTTT.

This clonotype has at least ten counts. The chain has TRBV7-9 and TRBJ2-3; TRBD1 aligns across 8 bases. J was trimmed by 3 bases and V by 5 bases; bases with no gene match: 7. This CDR3 has 15 amino acids. CDR1 and CDR2 (germline): SEHNR, FQNEAQ (reference sequence). The CDR3 protein is CASSQNRQGTDTQYF. The DNA for the CDR3 is TGTGCCAGCAGCCAAAACCGACAGGGGACAGATACGCAGTATTTT.

This clonotype appeared a few times. CDR3 region: CASSFGLGASTEAFF. The CDR3 DNA reads TGCGCCAGCAGCTTCGGGCTGGGGGCGTCAACTGAAGCTTTCTTT. This chain links TRBV5-1 with TRBJ1-1; TRBD1 might be the D (6 bases). CDR1 and CDR2 (germline): SGHRS, YFSETQ. The CDR3 length is 15 residues. Trimming shortened V by 2 bases and J by 5 bases, and 16 bases separated the two germline ends.

The chain links TRBV5-6 to TRBJ1-5; D gene ambiguous. V shed 0 bases and J shed 3 bases, with 10 bases lying between them. Per germline, CDR1 SGHDT and CDR2 YYEEEE. This CDR3 spans 15 amino acids. CDR3 region: CASSLGPGPNQPQHF. The CDR3 bases are TGTGCCAGCAGCTTGGGTCCCGGACCCAATCAGCCCCAGCATTTT.

This clonotype was seen more than once but under ten times. The chain is built from TRBV6-1 and TRBJ2-7; 10 bases line up with TRBD2. Trimming took 0 bases from V and 3 from J; bases not matched to a gene: 5. The germline CDR1 and CDR2 sequences are MNHNS and SASEGT. The CDR3 length is 16 residues. CDR3 sequence: CASSEAPGLAYYEQYF. In nucleotides, the CDR3 is TGTGCCAGCAGTGAAGCGCCGGGACTAGCGTACTACGAGCAGTACTTC.

The V gene is TRBV11-3, the J gene TRBJ2-7, with 10 nucleotides matching TRBD1. The junction had 8 bases not matched to a gene; V was cut back by 3 bases and J by 12 bases. The V gene's germline CDR1 is SGHNT and CDR2 YENEEA. The CDR3 extends over 13 amino acids. CDR3 in DNA: TGTGCCAGCAGCTTCGGGGACAGGGGCGACCGGTACTTC. Its translation: CASSFGDRGDRYF.

This clonotype showed up just a few times. The rearrangement uses TRBV11-1 and TRBJ2-1, with D perhaps matching TRBD1 (6 bases). Germline CDR1 SGHAT, CDR2 FQDESV (reference sequence). Trimming took 2 bases from V and 9 from J, leaving 14 bases between them. This CDR3 is 14 amino acids long. CDR3 sequence (DNA): TGTGCCAGCAGCTTAACGACAGGAGGAGGTGAGCAGTTCTTC. This encodes CASSLTTGGGEQFF.

This clonotype was observed a few times. The chain recombines TRBV5-1 with TRBJ2-5; D is unresolved. The CDR3 covers 13 residues. The germline V gene has CDR1 SGHRS and CDR2 YFSETQ. With 2 bases removed from V and 1 base from J, the gap between germline ends came to 6 bases. The CDR3 loop reads CASSFETQETQYF. The CDR3 DNA reads as TGCGCCAGCAGCTTCGAAACCCAAGAGACCCAGTACTTC.

V is TRBV5-1 and J is TRBJ2-6; the match to TRBD1 covers 8 bases. The CDR3 runs to 18 residues. Trimming took 3 bases from V and 1 from J; bases not matched to a gene: 9. CDR1 SGHRS and CDR2 YFSETQ come from the germline V gene. CDR3 amino acids: CASSWDWTGLSGANVLTF. CDR3 sequence (DNA): TGCGCCAGCAGCTGGGATTGGACAGGGCTGTCTGGGGCCAACGTCCTGACTTTC.

On this clonotype itself: A read error is likely, as this CDR3 ends without the conserved phenylalanine or tryptophan. The rearrangement links TRBV12-3 or TRBV12-4 to TRBJ2-2; either TRBD1 or TRBD2 may fit D (6 bases each). Trimming took 3 bases from V and 5 from J, leaving 10 bases between them. The CDR3 runs 14 residues. DNA for the CDR3: TGTGCCAGCAGTTTGACTAGGGGGACCGGGGAGCTGTTTTCT. Its protein product is CASSLTRGTGELFS.

This clonotype was picked up many times. J is TRBJ1-5 and V is TRBV27; 7 nucleotides line up with TRBD1. Germline lookup yields CDR1 MNHEY and CDR2 SMNVEV (reference sequence). There are 15 residues in the CDR3. The ends lost 7 bases at V and 4 bases at J; junction bases unmatched: 10. The chain's CDR3 is CASTPLGQPNQPQHF. CDR3 bases: TGTGCCAGCACTCCACTGGGACAGCCGAATCAGCCCCAGCATTTT.

There are many counts of this clonotype. V and J are TRBV7-2 and TRBJ2-3, with TRBD2 matching over 9 bases. The junction had 4 bases not matched to a gene; V was cut back by 6 bases and J by 3 bases. In germline, CDR1 is SGHTA, CDR2 FQGNSA. This CDR3 region has 14 residues. Here the CDR3 reads CASSLGLATDTQYF. DNA of the CDR3: TGTGCCAGCAGTCTTGGACTAGCGACAGATACGCAGTATTTT.

The chain links TRBV9 to TRBJ1-2; 9 nucleotides agree with TRBD1. Germline-derived CDR1 and CDR2 are SGDLS and YYNGEE. The trim removed 4 bases at V and 3 bases at J, leaving 13 bases unmatched. The CDR3 consists of 17 residues. In DNA, the CDR3 is TGTGCCAGCAGCCGCGGACAGGGGAAGCGCCTCGACTATGGCTACACCTTC. This encodes CASSRGQGKRLDYGYTF.

V is TRBV10-3 and J is TRBJ1-1; TRBD1 aligns across 7 bases. In germline, CDR1 is ENHRY, CDR2 SYGVKD. J lost 0 bases, V lost 8 bases, and 9 bases had no gene match. The CDR3 loop spans 15 amino acids. The CDR3 DNA is TGTGCCATCCGGGATCAGGGGGGATTGAACACTGAAGCTTTCTTT. This encodes CAIRDQGGLNTEAFF.

This clonotype was recorded many times. The V and J genes are TRBV27 and TRBJ2-1; 13 bases align to TRBD2. In germline, CDR1 is MNHEY, CDR2 SMNVEV (reference sequence). The V and J ends lost 1 base and 0 bases, in that order; junction bases with no gene match: 6. The CDR3 runs to 19 residues. CDR3 sequence: CASSLFGLAGVTSYNEQFF. In nucleotides, the CDR3 is TGTGCCAGCAGTTTATTTGGACTAGCGGGGGTTACCTCCTACAATGAGCAGTTCTTC.

At least ten counts were recorded for this clonotype. This chain links TRBV24-1 with TRBJ2-2, with D perhaps TRBD1 (6 bases). This CDR3 has 13 amino acids. Deletions cut 7 bases from V and 3 bases from J, with 8 bases between. In germline, CDR1 is KGHDR, CDR2 SFDVKD. CDR3 amino acids: CATRAGDTGELFF. CDR3 DNA: TGTGCCACCAGGGCAGGGGACACCGGGGAGCTGTTTTTT.

The table lists this clonotype with many counts. The rearrangement joins TRBV12-3 or TRBV12-4 to TRBJ1-5, with 7 bases matching TRBD1. J lost 4 bases, V lost 2 bases, and 5 bases had no gene match. This CDR3 comprises 15 residues. CDR3 in DNA: TGTGCCAGCAGTTTAAAGGACAGGAAAAATCAGCCCCAGCATTTT. Encoded protein: CASSLKDRKNQPQHF.

The sample holds many counts of this clonotype. The rearrangement joins TRBV15 to TRBJ2-5, with D unresolved. Germline CDR1 reads LNHNV; CDR2 reads YYDKDF (reference sequence). V was pared by 0 bases and J by 0 bases, with 5 bases between. CDR3 size: 14 residues. For the CDR3, the DNA is TGTGCCACCAGCAGAGATACTCACCAAGAGACCCAGTACTTC. It is translated as CATSRDTHQETQYF.

This chain uses TRBV27 with TRBJ1-2; D possibly corresponds to TRBD1 (5 bases). Germline V CDR1 and CDR2: MNHEY, SMNVEV (reference sequence). V was pared by 6 bases and J by 3 bases, with 11 bases between. This CDR3 contains 13 residues. Here the CDR3 reads CASRTGGDYGYTF. CDR3 coding DNA: TGTGCCAGCAGGACCGGGGGGGACTATGGCTACACCTTC.

This clonotype was counted many times. The gene calls are TRBV20-1 and TRBJ1-5; TRBD1 matches 7 bases. The CDR3 loop spans 14 amino acids. Trimming removed 4 bases from V and 9 bases from J; junction bases left unmatched: 12. CDR1 DFQATT and CDR2 SNEGSKA come from the germline V gene (reference sequence). The CDR3 DNA follows: TGCAGTGCTAAAAACGACAGGGCCGTGTGGCCCCAGCATTTT. Protein product: CSAKNDRAVWPQHF.

This clonotype was counted at least ten times. This chain connects TRBV2 to TRBJ2-7; 8 bases agree with TRBD2. V was clipped by 1 base and J by 0 bases; unmatched bases: 2. This CDR3 is built from 15 residues. Germline loops: CDR1 SNHLY, CDR2 FYNNEI. The CDR3 nucleotides read TGTGCCAGCAGTGAAGGCGGGGGGACCTCCTACGAGCAGTACTTC. Amino acids: CASSEGGGTSYEQYF.

The chain combines TRBV5-4 with TRBJ2-7; 7 bases are a match to TRBD2. Germline CDR1 and CDR2: SGHNT and YYREEE (reference sequence). J lost 6 bases, V lost 1 base, and 10 bases had no gene match. The CDR3 totals 15 residues. The CDR3 DNA follows: TGTGCCAGCAGCTTGATCTTCCCGGGAGGAGGCGAGCAGTACTTC. Its translation: CASSLIFPGGGEQYF.

This clonotype occurred many times. This chain links TRBV27 with TRBJ1-1; D remains unclear. The CDR3 spans 15 residues. The germline CDR1 and CDR2 sequences are MNHEY and SMNVEV (reference sequence). The ends were cut back, 2 bases at V and 0 bases at J, with 10 bases in the middle. This chain's CDR3 is CASSLVGPVNTEAFF. The CDR3 nucleotides are TGTGCCAGCAGTTTAGTAGGGCCAGTGAACACTGAAGCTTTCTTT.

CDR3 nucleotide sequence: TGTGCCAGCCGGGACAGGGGGCGGTGGGAGCAGTACTTC. Amino acids: CASRDRGRWEQYF. J is TRBJ2-7 and V is TRBV6-1, with 12 nucleotides matching TRBD1. Germline CDR1 MNHNS, CDR2 SASEGT. The CDR3 is made up of 13 amino acids. Germline trimming cut 8 bases from V and 7 bases from J; bases unmatched to any gene: 6.